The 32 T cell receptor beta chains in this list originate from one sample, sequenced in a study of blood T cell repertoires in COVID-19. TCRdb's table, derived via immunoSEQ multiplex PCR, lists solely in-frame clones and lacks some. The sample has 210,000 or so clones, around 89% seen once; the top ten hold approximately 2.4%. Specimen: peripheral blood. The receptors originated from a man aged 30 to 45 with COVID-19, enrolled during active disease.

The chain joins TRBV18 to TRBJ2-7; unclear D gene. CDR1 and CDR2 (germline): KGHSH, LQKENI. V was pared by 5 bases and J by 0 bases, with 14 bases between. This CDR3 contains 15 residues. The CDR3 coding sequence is TGTGCCAGCTCATCGGGTCATCCGAGCTCCTACGAGCAGTACTTC. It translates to CASSSGHPSSYEQYF.

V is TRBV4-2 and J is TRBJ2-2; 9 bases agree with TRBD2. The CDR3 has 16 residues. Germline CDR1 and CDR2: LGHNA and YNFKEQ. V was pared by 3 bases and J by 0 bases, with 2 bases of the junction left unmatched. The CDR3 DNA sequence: TGTGCCAGCAGCCAGAGACTAGCGGCGAACACCGGGGAGCTGTTTTTT. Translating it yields CASSQRLAANTGELFF.

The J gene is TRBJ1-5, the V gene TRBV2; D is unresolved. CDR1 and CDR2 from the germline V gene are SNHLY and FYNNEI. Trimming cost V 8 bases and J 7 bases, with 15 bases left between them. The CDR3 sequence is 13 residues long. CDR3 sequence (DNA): TGTGCCAGCGCAAGGAGCTTTGCCCAGCCCCAGCATTTT. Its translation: CASARSFAQPQHF.

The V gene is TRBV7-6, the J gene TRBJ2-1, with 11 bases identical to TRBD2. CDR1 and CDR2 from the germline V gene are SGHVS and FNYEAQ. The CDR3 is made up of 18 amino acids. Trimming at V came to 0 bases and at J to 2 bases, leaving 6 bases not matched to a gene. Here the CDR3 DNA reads TGTGCCAGCAGCTTAGCTAATAGCGGGAGGGTTACCTACAATGAGCAGTTCTTC. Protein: CASSLANSGRVTYNEQFF.

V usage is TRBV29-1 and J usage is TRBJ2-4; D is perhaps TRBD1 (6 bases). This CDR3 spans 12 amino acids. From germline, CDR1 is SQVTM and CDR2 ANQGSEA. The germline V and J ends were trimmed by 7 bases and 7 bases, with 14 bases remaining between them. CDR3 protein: CSAGGRSNIQYF. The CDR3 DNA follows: TGCAGCGCTGGGGGCCGTTCGAACATTCAGTACTTC.

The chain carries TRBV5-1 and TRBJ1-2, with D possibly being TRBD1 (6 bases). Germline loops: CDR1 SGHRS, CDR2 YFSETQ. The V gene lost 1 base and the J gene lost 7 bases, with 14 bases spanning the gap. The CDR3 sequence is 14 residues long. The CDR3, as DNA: TGCGCCAGCAGCTTGCCCCAGGGGATGAGTGGCTACACCTTC. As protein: CASSLPQGMSGYTF.

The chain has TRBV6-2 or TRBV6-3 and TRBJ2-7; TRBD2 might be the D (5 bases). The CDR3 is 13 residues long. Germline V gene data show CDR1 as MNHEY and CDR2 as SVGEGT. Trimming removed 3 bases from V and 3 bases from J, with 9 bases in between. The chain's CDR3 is CASSYSALYEQYF. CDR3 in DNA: TGTGCCAGCAGTTATAGCGCACTCTACGAGCAGTACTTC.

CDR3 coding DNA: TGTGCCAGCATGCTTCGAACAGAGAACACTGAAGCTTTCTTT. This translates into CASMLRTENTEAFF. The chain links TRBV7-2 to TRBJ1-1; D is unclear. This CDR3 spans 14 amino acids. Trimming stripped 7 bases from V and 1 base from J, with 13 bases between. Looked up from germline, CDR1 is SGHTA and CDR2 is FQGNSA. The variable domain in full, completed from reference TRBV7-2 and TRBJ1-1, reads GAGVSQSPSNKVTEKGKDVELRCDPISGHTALYWYRQSLGQGLEFLIYFQGNSAPDKSGLPSDRFSAERTGGSVSTLTIQRTQQEDSAVYLCASMLRTENTEAFFGQGTRLTVV.

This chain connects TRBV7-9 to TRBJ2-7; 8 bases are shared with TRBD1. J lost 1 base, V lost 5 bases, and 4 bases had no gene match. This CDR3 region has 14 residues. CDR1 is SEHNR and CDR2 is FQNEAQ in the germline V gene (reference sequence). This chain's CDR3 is CASSLRTGSYEQYF. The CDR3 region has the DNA TGTGCCAGCAGCCTACGGACAGGGTCCTACGAGCAGTACTTC.

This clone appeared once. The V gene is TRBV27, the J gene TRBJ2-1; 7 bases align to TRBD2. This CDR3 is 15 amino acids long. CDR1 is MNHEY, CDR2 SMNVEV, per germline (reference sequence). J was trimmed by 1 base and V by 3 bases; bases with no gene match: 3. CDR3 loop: CASSFSGQSYNEQFF. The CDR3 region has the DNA TGTGCCAGCAGTTTTAGCGGGCAGTCCTACAATGAGCAGTTCTTC.

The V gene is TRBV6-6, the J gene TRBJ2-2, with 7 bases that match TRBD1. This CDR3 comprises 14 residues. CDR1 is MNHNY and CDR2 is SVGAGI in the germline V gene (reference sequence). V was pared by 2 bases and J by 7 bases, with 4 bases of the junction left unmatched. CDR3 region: CASSYNRQGGELFF. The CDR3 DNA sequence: TGTGCCAGCAGTTACAACCGACAGGGCGGGGAGCTGTTTTTT.

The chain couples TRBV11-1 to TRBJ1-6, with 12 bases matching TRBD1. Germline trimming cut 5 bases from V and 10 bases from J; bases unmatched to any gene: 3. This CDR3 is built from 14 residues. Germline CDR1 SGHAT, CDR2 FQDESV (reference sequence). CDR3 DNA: TGTGCCAGCAGCCCCGGGACAGGGGGCTCACCCCTCCACTTT. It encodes CASSPGTGGSPLHF.

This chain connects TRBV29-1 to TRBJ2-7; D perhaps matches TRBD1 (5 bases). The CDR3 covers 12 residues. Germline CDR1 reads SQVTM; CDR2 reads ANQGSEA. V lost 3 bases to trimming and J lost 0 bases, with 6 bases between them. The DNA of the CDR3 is TGCAGCGTTGAGACAGTCTCCTACGAGCAGTACTTC. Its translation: CSVETVSYEQYF.

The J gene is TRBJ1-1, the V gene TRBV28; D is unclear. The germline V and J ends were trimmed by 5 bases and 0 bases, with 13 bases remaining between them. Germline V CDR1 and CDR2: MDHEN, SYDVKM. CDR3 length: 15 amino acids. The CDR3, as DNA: TGTGCCAGCAGTCCCACGACACAACTGAACACTGAAGCTTTCTTT. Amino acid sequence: CASSPTTQLNTEAFF.

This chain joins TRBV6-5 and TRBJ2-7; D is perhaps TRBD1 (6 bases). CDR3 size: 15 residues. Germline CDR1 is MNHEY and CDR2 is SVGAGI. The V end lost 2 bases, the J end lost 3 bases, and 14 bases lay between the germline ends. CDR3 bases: TGTGCCAGCAGTTACCGGGGCAGGGGTCGCTACGAGCAGTACTTC. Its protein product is CASSYRGRGRYEQYF.

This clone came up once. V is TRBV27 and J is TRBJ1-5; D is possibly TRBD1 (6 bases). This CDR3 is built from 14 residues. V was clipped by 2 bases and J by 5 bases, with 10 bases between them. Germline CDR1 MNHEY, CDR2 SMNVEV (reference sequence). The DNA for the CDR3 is TGTGCCAGCAGTTTACAGGGACACCATCAGCCCCAGCATTTT. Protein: CASSLQGHHQPQHF.

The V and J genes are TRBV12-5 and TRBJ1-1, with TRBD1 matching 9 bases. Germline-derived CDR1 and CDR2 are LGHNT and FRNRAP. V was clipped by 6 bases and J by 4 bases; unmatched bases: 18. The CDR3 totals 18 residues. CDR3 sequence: CASGLSLQGAGRGTEAFF. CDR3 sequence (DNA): TGTGCTAGTGGGTTATCGTTACAGGGGGCTGGTCGTGGCACTGAAGCTTTCTTT.

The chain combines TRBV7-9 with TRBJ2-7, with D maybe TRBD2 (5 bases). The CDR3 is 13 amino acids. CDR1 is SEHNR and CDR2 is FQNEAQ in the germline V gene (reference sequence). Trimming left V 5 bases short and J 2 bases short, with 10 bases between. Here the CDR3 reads CASSLGVTYEQYF. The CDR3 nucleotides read TGTGCCAGCAGCCTGGGAGTTACCTACGAGCAGTACTTC.

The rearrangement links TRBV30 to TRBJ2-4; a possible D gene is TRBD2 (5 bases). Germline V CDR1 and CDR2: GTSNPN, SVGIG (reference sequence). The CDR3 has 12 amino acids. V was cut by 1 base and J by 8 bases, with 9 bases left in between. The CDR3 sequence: CAWSAAGDIQYF. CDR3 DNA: TGTGCCTGGAGTGCAGCCGGGGACATTCAGTACTTC.

The CDR3 DNA follows: TGTGCCAGCAGCTCCCTCGACAGGGGACGAAATTCACCCCTCCACTTT. Translated: CASSSLDRGRNSPLHF. The chain uses TRBV3-1 (or the pseudogene TRBV3-2) and TRBJ1-6, with TRBD1 matching 8 bases. CDR1 and CDR2 (germline): LGHDT, YNNKEL (reference sequence). V lost 5 bases to trimming and J lost 7 bases; unmatched junction nucleotides: 10. CDR3 length equals 16 residues.

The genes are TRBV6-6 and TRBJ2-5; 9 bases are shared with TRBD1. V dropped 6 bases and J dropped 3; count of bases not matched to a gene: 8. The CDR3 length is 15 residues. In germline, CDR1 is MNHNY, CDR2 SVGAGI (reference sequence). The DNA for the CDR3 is TGTGCCAGCAGCACCACAGGGGGCGATAAAGAGACCCAGTACTTC. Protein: CASSTTGGDKETQYF.

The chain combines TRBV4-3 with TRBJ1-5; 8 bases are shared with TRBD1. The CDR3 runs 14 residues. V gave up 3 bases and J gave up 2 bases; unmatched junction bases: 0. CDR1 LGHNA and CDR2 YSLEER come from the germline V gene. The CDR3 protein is CASSQTGGNQPQHF. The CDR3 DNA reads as TGCGCCAGCAGCCAGACAGGGGGCAATCAGCCCCAGCATTTT.

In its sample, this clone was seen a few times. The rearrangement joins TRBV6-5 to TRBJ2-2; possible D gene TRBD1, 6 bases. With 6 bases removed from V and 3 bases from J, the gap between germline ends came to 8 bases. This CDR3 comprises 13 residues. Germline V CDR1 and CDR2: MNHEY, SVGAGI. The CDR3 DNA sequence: TGTGCCAGCAGAAAGGGGGACACCGGGGAGCTGTTTTTT. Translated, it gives CASRKGDTGELFF.

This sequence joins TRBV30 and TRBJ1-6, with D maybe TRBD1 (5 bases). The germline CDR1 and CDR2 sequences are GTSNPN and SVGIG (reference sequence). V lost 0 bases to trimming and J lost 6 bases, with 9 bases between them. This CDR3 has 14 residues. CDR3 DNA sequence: TGTGCCTGGAGTGTGGGGACTACTAATTCACCCCTCCACTTT. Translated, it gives CAWSVGTTNSPLHF.

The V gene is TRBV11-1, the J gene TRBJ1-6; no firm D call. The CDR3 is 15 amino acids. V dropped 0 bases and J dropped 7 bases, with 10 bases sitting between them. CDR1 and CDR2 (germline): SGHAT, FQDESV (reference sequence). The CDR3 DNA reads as TGTGCCAGCAGCTTAGCGATCTCAGGAAATTCACCCCTCCACTTT. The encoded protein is CASSLAISGNSPLHF. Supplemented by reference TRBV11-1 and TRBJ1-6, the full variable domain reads EAEVAQSPRYKITEKSQAVAFWCDPISGHATLYWYRQILGQGPELLVQFQDESVVDDSQLPKDRFSAERLKGVDSTLKIQPAELGDSAMYLCASSLAISGNSPLHFGNGTRLTVT.

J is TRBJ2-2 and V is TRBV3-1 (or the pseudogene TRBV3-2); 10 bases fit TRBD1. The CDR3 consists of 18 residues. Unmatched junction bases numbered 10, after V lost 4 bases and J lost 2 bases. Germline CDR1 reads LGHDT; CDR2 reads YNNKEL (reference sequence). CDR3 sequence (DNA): TGTGCCAGCAGCCCCCGCCCCGGACAGGGGGGTAACACCGGGGAGCTGTTTTTT. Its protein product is CASSPRPGQGGNTGELFF.

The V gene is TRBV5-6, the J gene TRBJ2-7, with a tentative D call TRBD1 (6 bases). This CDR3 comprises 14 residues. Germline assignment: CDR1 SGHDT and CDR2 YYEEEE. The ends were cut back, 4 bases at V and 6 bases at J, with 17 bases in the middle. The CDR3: CASSPKQGRREQYF. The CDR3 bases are TGTGCCAGCAGCCCAAAGCAGGGGAGACGCGAGCAGTACTTC.

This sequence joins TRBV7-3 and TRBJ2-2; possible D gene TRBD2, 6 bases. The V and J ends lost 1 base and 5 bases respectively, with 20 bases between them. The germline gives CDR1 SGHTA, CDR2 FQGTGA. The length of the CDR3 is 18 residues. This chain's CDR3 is CASSLNSPGGDRTGELFF. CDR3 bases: TGTGCCAGCAGCTTAAACTCCCCAGGCGGGGATAGGACCGGGGAGCTGTTTTTT.

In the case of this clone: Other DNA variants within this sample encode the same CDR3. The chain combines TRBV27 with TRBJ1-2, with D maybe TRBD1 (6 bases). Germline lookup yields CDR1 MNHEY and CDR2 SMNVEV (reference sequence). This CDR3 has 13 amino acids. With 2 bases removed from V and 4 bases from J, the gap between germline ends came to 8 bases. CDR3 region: CASSLGRGYGYTF. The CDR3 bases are TGTGCCAGCAGTTTAGGCAGGGGCTATGGCTACACCTTC.

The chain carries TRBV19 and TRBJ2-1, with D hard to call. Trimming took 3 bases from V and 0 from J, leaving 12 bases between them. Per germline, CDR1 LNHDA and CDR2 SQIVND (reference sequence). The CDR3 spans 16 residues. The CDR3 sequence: CASSIFGLGSYNEQFF. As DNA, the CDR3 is TGTGCCAGTAGTATCTTCGGGTTGGGCTCCTACAATGAGCAGTTCTTC.

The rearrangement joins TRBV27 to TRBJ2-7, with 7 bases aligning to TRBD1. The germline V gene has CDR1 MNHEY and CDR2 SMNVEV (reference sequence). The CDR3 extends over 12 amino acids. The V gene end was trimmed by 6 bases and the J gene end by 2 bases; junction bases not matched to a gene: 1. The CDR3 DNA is TGTGCCAGCAGGGACAGGACCTACGAGCAGTACTTC. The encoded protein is CASRDRTYEQYF.

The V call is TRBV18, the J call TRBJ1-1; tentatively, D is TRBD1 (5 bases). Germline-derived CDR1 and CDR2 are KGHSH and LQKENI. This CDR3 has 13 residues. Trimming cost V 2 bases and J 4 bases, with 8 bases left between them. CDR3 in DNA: TGTGCCAGCTCACCAGGGGCAGGCACTGAAGCTTTCTTT. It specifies CASSPGAGTEAFF.